Following are 11 T cell receptor beta chains from one sample sequenced in a study of cytotoxic CD8 clonotypes in ibrutinib-treated CLL. Produced via immunoSEQ multiplex PCR; TCRdb's table is partial and in-frame only. The table shows about 25,000 clones, with roughly 71% occurring only once. The starting material was PBMCs, obtained after 12 months of ibrutinib treatment. The source of these receptors is a human donor with chronic lymphocytic leukemia.

The CDR3 coding sequence is TGTGCCAGCAGTAAGGCGGGGAGGACCCAGTACTTC. It encodes CASSKAGRTQYF. The chain joins TRBV6-5 to TRBJ2-5, with a possible D match to TRBD2 (6 bases). The germline CDR1 and CDR2 sequences are MNHEY and SVGAGI. CDR3 length: 12 residues. V was clipped by 5 bases and J by 7 bases, with 11 bases between them.

The chain recombines TRBV25-1 with TRBJ1-3; D gene unclear. CDR1 and CDR2 from the germline V gene are MGHDK and SYGVNS. V shed 4 bases and J shed 0 bases, with 13 bases lying between them. This CDR3 has 16 residues. The CDR3 loop reads CASSVPSISSGNTIYF. The CDR3 DNA sequence: TGTGCCAGCAGTGTACCGTCTATAAGCTCTGGAAACACCATATATTTT.

The chain is built from TRBV19 and TRBJ2-7, with D unresolved. Trimming pared 3 bases from V and 2 bases from J, leaving 17 bases between. Per the germline V gene, CDR1 is LNHDA and CDR2 is SQIVND (reference sequence). This CDR3 region has 16 residues. CDR3 nucleotides: TGTGCCAGTAGTATCCCCACAACCAGAGCTACCTACGAGCAGTACTTC. Amino acid sequence: CASSIPTTRATYEQYF.

The CDR3 DNA reads TGTGCCTGGAAGCTTACAGATACGCAGTATTTT. Translated, it gives CAWKLTDTQYF. This sequence joins TRBV30 and TRBJ2-3; D unclear. V lost 4 bases, J lost 3 bases, and 5 bases lay in between. Germline V CDR1 and CDR2: GTSNPN, SVGIG (reference sequence). This CDR3 has 11 residues.

The rearrangement uses TRBV4-2 and TRBJ1-2; 8 positions match TRBD1. Germline assignment: CDR1 LGHNA and CDR2 YNFKEQ. The CDR3 covers 15 residues. With 3 bases clipped from V and 7 bases from J, the junction kept 10 bases outside the gene matches. CDR3: CASSQSPSQGAGYTF. In DNA form, the CDR3 reads TGTGCCAGCAGCCAGAGCCCCAGCCAGGGGGCTGGCTACACCTTC.

The gene calls are TRBV29-1 and TRBJ1-3; 7 positions match TRBD1. Germline lookup yields CDR1 SQVTM and CDR2 ANQGSEA. The V gene end was trimmed by 3 bases and the J gene end by 5 bases; junction bases not matched to a gene: 7. This CDR3 spans 14 amino acids. CDR3 sequence: CSVDGTESRNTIYF. CDR3 bases: TGCAGCGTTGATGGGACAGAAAGTAGAAACACCATATATTTT.

V is TRBV11-2 and J is TRBJ1-4; the match to TRBD1 covers 10 bases. The CDR3 is made up of 15 amino acids. Germline CDR1 is SGHAT and CDR2 is FQNNGV. V was pared by 1 base and J by 7 bases, with 3 bases of the junction left unmatched. The CDR3 region is CASSLAGQGREKLFF. In DNA form, the CDR3 reads TGTGCCAGCAGCTTAGCGGGACAGGGGCGTGAAAAACTGTTTTTT.

The CDR3 spells CASSLNNGGLGEKLFF. CDR3 coding DNA: TGTGCCAGCAGTTTAAACAACGGGGGGCTCGGTGAAAAACTGTTTTTT. This chain joins TRBV27 and TRBJ1-4, with a weak D call TRBD1 (6 bases). Germline-derived CDR1 and CDR2 are MNHEY and SMNVEV (reference sequence). Trimming shortened V by 2 bases and J by 7 bases, and 17 bases separated the two germline ends. The CDR3 sequence is 16 residues long. The full variable domain, completed using reference TRBV27 and TRBJ1-4, is EAQVTQNPRYLITVTGKKLTVTCSQNMNHEYMSWYRQDPGLGLRQIYYSMNVEVTDKGDVPEGYKVSRKEKRNFPLILESPSPNQTSLYFCASSLNNGGLGEKLFFGSGTQLSVL.

V and J are TRBV5-1 and TRBJ1-2; D uncertain. Per germline, CDR1 SGHRS and CDR2 YFSETQ. The CDR3 length is 15 residues. V gave up 0 bases and J gave up 4 bases, with 13 bases separating them. The CDR3 DNA reads TGCGCCAGCAGCTTGGTGGGAGGGATGAGCTATGGCTACACCTTC. Translation gives CASSLVGGMSYGYTF.

V is TRBV2 and J is TRBJ1-4, with a tentative D call TRBD1 (5 bases). The CDR3 length is 13 residues. Germline CDR1 reads SNHLY; CDR2 reads FYNNEI. The germline V and J ends were trimmed by 6 bases and 7 bases, with 12 bases remaining between them. The CDR3 nucleotides are TGTGCCAGCAGAGGGACGAGTAGTGAAAAACTGTTTTTT. Encoded protein: CASRGTSSEKLFF.

The rearrangement links TRBV18 to TRBJ1-2, with 7 positions matching TRBD1. The V segment lost 2 bases and the J segment 6 bases; nucleotides outside the gene matches: 3. CDR3 size: 13 residues. Per germline, CDR1 KGHSH and CDR2 LQKENI. Here the CDR3 reads CASSPARGDGYTF. In DNA form, the CDR3 reads TGTGCCAGCTCACCAGCCAGGGGGGATGGCTACACCTTC.